Listed below are T cell receptor beta chains from one sample, sequenced in a study of early T cells in non-severe SARS-CoV-2 infection. TCRdb used MiXCR to reprocess the 5' RACE reads, holding one entry per CDR3 protein. The table lists some 87,000 distinct CDR3 sequences, 9.5% to 15% of them singletons. The sample consisted of whole blood. The receptors derive from an adult who was a healthcare worker with PCR-confirmed SARS-CoV-2 infection or an uninfected control (not recorded which). The CDR3 runs from the conserved cysteine through the conserved F or W. Each record gives: D gene, clone size, V gene, J gene, CDR3 protein, CDR3 DNA. A D gene is named only where the DNA matches it firmly. Clone size is shown for a subset of rows, as once, few, many or a class of expanded clone.

>.|.|TRBV12-3/TRBV12-4|TRBJ2-7
CASSLGRRNEQYF
TGTGCCAGCAGTTTAGGTCGTCGCAACGAGCAGTACTTC
>.|.|TRBV12-3/TRBV12-4|TRBJ2-7
CASSAHRRSYEQYF
TGTGCCAGCAGTGCTCACAGGAGATCCTACGAGCAGTACTTC
>.|.|TRBV7-6|TRBJ2-2
CASSVQGSLNTGELFF
TGTGCCAGCAGCGTTCAAGGCTCACTGAACACCGGGGAGCTGTTTTTT
>.|.|TRBV15|TRBJ2-5
CATSVRAETQYF
TGTGCCACCTCTGTGAGGGCAGAGACCCAGTACTTC
>.|many|TRBV20-1|TRBJ1-5
CSARGSSSNQPQHF
TGCAGTGCTAGAGGGTCCAGTAGCAATCAGCCCCAGCATTTT
>.|many|TRBV20-1|TRBJ2-2
CSAKSSGTNTGELFF
TGCAGTGCTAAGTCGTCGGGTACGAACACCGGGGAGCTGTTTTTT
>.|many|TRBV5-1|TRBJ2-1
CASSLASGRNSYNEQFF
TGCGCCAGCAGCTTGGCCAGTGGACGGAACTCCTACAATGAGCAGTTCTTC
>.|.|TRBV12-3/TRBV12-4|TRBJ2-6
CASSLYRGATISGANVLTF
TGTGCCAGCAGTTTATATAGGGGGGCTACCATCTCTGGGGCCAACGTCCTGACTTTC
>.|many|TRBV2|TRBJ2-1
CASMGTWEQFF
TGTGCCAGCATGGGGACTTGGGAGCAGTTCTTC
>.|.|TRBV6-5|TRBJ2-3
CASSSPTRTSTDTQYF
TGTGCCAGCAGTTCGCCGACACGCACTAGCACAGATACGCAGTATTTT
>.|few|TRBV12-3/TRBV12-4|TRBJ2-3
CASSFLLVGTDTQYF
TGTGCCAGCAGTTTTTTACTAGTCGGCACAGATACGCAGTATTTT
>TRBD1|many|TRBV7-9|TRBJ2-6
CASSLRSPTGADTGANVLTF
TGTGCCAGCAGCTTAAGGTCCCCCACAGGGGCGGACACTGGGGCCAACGTCCTGACTTTC
>TRBD2|few|TRBV4-1|TRBJ2-1
CASSRTGLAEYNEQFF
TGCGCCAGCAGCCGGACTGGACTAGCGGAATACAATGAGCAGTTCTTC
>TRBD1|few|TRBV4-3|TRBJ1-2
CASSHYRGANYGYTF
TGCGCCAGCAGCCACTACAGGGGAGCTAACTATGGCTACACCTTC
>.|.|TRBV20-1|TRBJ2-5
CSANRDLRGETQYF
TGCAGTGCTAATCGTGACCTGAGGGGAGAGACCCAGTACTTC